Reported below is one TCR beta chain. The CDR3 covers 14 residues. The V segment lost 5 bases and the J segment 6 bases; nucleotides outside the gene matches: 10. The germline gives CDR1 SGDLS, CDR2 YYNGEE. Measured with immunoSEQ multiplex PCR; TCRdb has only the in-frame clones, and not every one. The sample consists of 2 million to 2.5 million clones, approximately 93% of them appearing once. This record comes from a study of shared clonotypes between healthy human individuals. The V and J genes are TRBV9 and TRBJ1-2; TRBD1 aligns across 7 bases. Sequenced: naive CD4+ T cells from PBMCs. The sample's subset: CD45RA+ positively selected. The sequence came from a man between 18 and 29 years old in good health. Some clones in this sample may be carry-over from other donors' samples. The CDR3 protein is CASSQPNQGDGYTF. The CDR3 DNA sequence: TGTGCCAGCAGTCAACCAAACCAGGGGGATGGCTACACCTTC.